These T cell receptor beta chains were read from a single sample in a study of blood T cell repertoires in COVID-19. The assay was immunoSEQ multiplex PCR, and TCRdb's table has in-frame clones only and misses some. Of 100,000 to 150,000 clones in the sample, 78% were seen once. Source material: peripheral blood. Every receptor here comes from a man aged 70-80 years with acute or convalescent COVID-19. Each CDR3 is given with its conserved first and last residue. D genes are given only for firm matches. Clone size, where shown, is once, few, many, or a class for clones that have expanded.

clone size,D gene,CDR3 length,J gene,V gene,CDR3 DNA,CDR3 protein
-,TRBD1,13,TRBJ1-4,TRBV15,TGTGCCACCGGCAGGGGGCTAGATGAAAAACTGTTTTTT,CATGRGLDEKLFF
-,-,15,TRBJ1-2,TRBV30,TGTGCCTGGAGAGCACAGGGTAGTCTCCTGTATGGCTACACCTTC,CAWRAQGSLLYGYTF
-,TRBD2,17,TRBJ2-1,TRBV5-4,TGTGCCAGCAGCACAGGGACTAGCGGGGGGCCTCACAATGAGCAGTTCTTC,CASSTGTSGGPHNEQFF
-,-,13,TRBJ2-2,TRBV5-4,TGTGCCATGACCGGACAGAACACCGGGGAGCTGTTTTTT,CAMTGQNTGELFF
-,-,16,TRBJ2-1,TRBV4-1,TGCGCCAGCAGCCAAGAGGACAGTCCCAGCTACAATGAGCAGTTCTTC,CASSQEDSPSYNEQFF
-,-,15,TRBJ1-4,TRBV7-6,TGTGCCAGCAGCTTGTCACTGGGAGAAAATGAAAAACTGTTTTTT,CASSLSLGENEKLFF
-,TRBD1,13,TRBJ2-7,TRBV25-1,TGTGCCACACAGGGGAAGAGCTCCTACGAGCAGTACTTC,CATQGKSSYEQYF
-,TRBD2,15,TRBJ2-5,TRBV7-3,TGTGCCAGCAGCCAGGGACTAGCGGGGAGAGAGCCCCAGTACTTC,CASSQGLAGREPQYF
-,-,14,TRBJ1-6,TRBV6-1,TGTGCCAGCAGTGAAGCGCCCAGTTCTTCACCCCTCCACTTT,CASSEAPSSSPLHF
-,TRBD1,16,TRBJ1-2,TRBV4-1,TGTGCCAGCAGCCAAGCATCTGGGACAGGGGGCTTTGGCTACACCTTC,CASSQASGTGGFGYTF
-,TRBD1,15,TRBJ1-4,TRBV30,TGTGCCTGGAGAAAACCGGGACAGGGGCAAGAAAAACTGTTTTTT,CAWRKPGQGQEKLFF
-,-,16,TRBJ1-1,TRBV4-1,TGCGCCAGCAGCCTGCGACAGGACGCCCCGAACACTGAAGCTTTCTTT,CASSLRQDAPNTEAFF
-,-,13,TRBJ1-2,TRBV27,TGTGCCAGCAGCCCCTTGGGGCTCTATGGCTACACCTTC,CASSPLGLYGYTF
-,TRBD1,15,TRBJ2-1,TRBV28,TGTGCCAGCAGTTTTCGGACAGGGGACTTGAATGAGCAGTTCTTC,CASSFRTGDLNEQFF
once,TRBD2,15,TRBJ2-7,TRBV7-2,TGTGCCAGCAGCTTAATGGGGACTAGCAACTACGAGCAGTACTTC,CASSLMGTSNYEQYF
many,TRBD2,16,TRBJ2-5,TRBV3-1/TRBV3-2,TGTGCCAGCAGCCCGTGGACTAGCGGGGGCCAAGAGACCCAGTACTTC,CASSPWTSGGQETQYF
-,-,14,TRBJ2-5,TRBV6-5,TGTGCCAGCAGTTACTCGCCAGGGGTAGAGACCCAGTACTTC,CASSYSPGVETQYF
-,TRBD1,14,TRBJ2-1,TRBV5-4,TGTGCCAGCAGCGTCTCCGCACAGGGGAATGAGCAGTTCTTC,CASSVSAQGNEQFF
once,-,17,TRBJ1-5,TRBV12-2,TGTGCAAGTCGCTTAGCGAGTTGGGCAGCTAGCAATCAGCCCCAGCATTTT,CASRLASWAASNQPQHF
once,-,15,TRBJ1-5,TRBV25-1,TGTGCCAGCAGTGGCGGGGGCTTGAGCAATCAGCCCCAGCATTTT,CASSGGGLSNQPQHF
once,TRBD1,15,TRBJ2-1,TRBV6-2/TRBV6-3,TGTGCCAGCAGTACACAAGGACAGGGTTGGAATGAGCAGTTCTTC,CASSTQGQGWNEQFF
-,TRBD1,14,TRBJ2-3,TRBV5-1,TGCGCCAGCAGCTGGGGGACAGCCGCGGATACGCAGTATTTT,CASSWGTAADTQYF
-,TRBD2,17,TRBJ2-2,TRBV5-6,TGTGCCAGCAGCTCCGGACTAGCGGGGGTGAACACCGGGGAGCTGTTTTTT,CASSSGLAGVNTGELFF
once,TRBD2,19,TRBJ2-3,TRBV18,TGTGCCAGCTCACCACCGCGACTAGCTTACCAATTTAGCACAGATACGCAGTATTTT,CASSPPRLAYQFSTDTQYF
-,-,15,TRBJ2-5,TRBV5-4,TGTGCCAGCAGCTTGTATAGCTACACACAAGAGACCCAGTACTTC,CASSLYSYTQETQYF
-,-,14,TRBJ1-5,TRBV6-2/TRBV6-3,TGTGCCAGCAGACCTCACAGGGAAAATCAGCCCCAGCATTTT,CASRPHRENQPQHF
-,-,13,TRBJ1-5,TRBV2,TGTGCCAGCAGTGTCAGCAGGAATCAGCCCCAGCATTTT,CASSVSRNQPQHF
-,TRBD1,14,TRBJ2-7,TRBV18,TGTGCCAGCTCACCCGGGACAGGGTACACCGAGCAGTACTTC,CASSPGTGYTEQYF
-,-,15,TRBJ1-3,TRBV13,TGTGCCAGCAGCTTGATCCAGGGTAGTGGAAACACCATATATTTT,CASSLIQGSGNTIYF
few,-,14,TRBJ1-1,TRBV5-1,TGCGCCAGCAGCTTGGAACACCTGAACACTGAAGCTTTCTTT,CASSLEHLNTEAFF
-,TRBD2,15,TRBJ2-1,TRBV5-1,TGCGCCAGCAGCTTGTTAGCGGGGGGTCAGCATGAGCAGTTCTTC,CASSLLAGGQHEQFF
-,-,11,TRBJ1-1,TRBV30,TGTGCCTGGAGGCGGGCTTCCGAAGCTTTCTTT,CAWRRASEAFF
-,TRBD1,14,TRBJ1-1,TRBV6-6,TGTGCCAGCAGAAGACAGGGCGAAGGCGCTGAAGCTTTCTTT,CASRRQGEGAEAFF
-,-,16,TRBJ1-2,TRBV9,TGTGCCAGCAGCGCCGGAGGGGTTCGGCGGCGCGGTGGCTACACCTTC,CASSAGGVRRRGGYTF
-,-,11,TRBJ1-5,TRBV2,TGTGCCAGCAGTACGGGTCAGCCCCAGCATTTT,CASSTGQPQHF
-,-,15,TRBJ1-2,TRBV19,TGTGCCAGTAGTTTCCCGGGACTGCCGGACTATGGCTACACCTTC,CASSFPGLPDYGYTF
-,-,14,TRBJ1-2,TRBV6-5,TGTGCCAGCAGTTACCGGGGGATTCAAGGGGGCTACACCTTC,CASSYRGIQGGYTF
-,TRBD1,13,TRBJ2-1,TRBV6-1,TGTGCCAGCAGTGAACCCCCCGGGACAGGAATGTTCTTC,CASSEPPGTGMFF
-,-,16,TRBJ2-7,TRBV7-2,TGTGCCAGCAGCCCCCAAGCTGGGGCGGGGTCCTACGAGCAGTACTTC,CASSPQAGAGSYEQYF
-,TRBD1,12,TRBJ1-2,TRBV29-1,TGCAGCGTTGGGGACAGGGTTAGTGGCTACACCTTC,CSVGDRVSGYTF
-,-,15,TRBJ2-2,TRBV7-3,TGTGCCAGCAGCCCTCTGGGGGCGACCACCGGGGAGCTGTTTTTT,CASSPLGATTGELFF
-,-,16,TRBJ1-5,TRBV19,TGTGCCAGTAGTATCATAAGGACAGTTAGCAATCAGCCCCAGCATTTT,CASSIIRTVSNQPQHF
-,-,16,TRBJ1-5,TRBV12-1,TGTGCCAGCAGCTTAAAAAGGGGTGATAGCAATCAGCCCCAGCATTTT,CASSLKRGDSNQPQHF
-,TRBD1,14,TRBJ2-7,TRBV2,TGTGCCAGCAGTAGGGACAGGAGCTCCTACGAGCAGTACTTC,CASSRDRSSYEQYF
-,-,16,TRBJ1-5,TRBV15,TGTGCCACCAGCAAACCCGGACAGAATAGCAATCAGCCCCAGCATTTT,CATSKPGQNSNQPQHF
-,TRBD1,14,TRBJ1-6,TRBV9,TGTGCCAGCACAAGGACAGGGGATAATTCACCCCTCCACTTT,CASTRTGDNSPLHF
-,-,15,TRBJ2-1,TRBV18,TGTGCCAGCAGTGAGATGGCGGGTTCTTACAATGAGCAGTTCTTC,CASSEMAGSYNEQFF
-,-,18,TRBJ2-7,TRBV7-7,TGTGCCAGCAGCTTCCGGGACAAAGGGTCCTTATGCTCCTACGAGCAGTACTTC,CASSFRDKGSLCSYEQYF
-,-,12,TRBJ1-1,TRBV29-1,TGCAGCGTTGCAAGGGGTGGGACTGAAGCTTTCTTT,CSVARGGTEAFF
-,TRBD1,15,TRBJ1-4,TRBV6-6,TGTGCCAGCAGTTGGGACAGGGGTACGGGTGAAAAACTGTTTTTT,CASSWDRGTGEKLFF
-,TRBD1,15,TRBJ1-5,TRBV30,TGTGCCTGGAGACTTGGACAGGGTAGCAATCAGCCCCAGCATTTT,CAWRLGQGSNQPQHF
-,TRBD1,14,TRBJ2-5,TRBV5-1,TGCGCCAGCGGACAGGGGACCGGTTTGGAGACCCAGTACTTC,CASGQGTGLETQYF
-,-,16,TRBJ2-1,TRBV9,TGTGCCAGCAGTCCTCAGCCAGCGGTTGCCTACAATGAGCAGTTCTTC,CASSPQPAVAYNEQFF
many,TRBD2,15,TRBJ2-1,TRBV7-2,TGTGCCAGCAGCTCCATAGGCGGGGGTAGCGGTGAGCAGTTCTTC,CASSSIGGGSGEQFF